Following are 27 T cell receptor beta chains from one sample sequenced in a study of neurological immune-mediated disorders (dated by TCRdb to between 2019 and 2020). Libraries were prepared through 5' RACE. The sequencer listed for this sample is Illumina HiSeq 2500. TCRdb cleaned the public reads at Q25 with fastp, built clones with MiXCR and kept in-frame beta chains. Rows matching on CDR3 protein sequence are summarized as one entry with the most common DNA and genes. The sample has fewer than 55,000 distinct CDR3 sequences on record, about 6% of them singletons. The ten biggest clones cover around 0.55% of the sample. Sequenced: CD4+ T cells from blood. The receptor source for this set is a woman aged 40 to 50 in good health.

This clonotype was seen repeatedly, ten times or more. The V gene is TRBV20-1, the J gene TRBJ1-6; a possible D gene is TRBD1 (6 bases). V shed 7 bases and J shed 7 bases, with 23 bases lying between them. The CDR3 runs 16 residues. CDR1 is DFQATT, CDR2 SNEGSKA, per germline (reference sequence). The CDR3 DNA sequence: TGCAGTGGCAGAAACCCTGGGACATCGCTGAATTCACCCCTCCACTTT. Amino acids: CSGRNPGTSLNSPLHF.

This clonotype was seen repeatedly, ten times or more. The rearrangement links TRBV7-9 to TRBJ2-7, with TRBD1 as a possible D gene (6 bases). V lost 3 bases and J 4 bases, leaving 13 bases between the germline ends. The germline CDR1 and CDR2 sequences are SEHNR and FQNEAQ (reference sequence). This CDR3 contains 14 residues. CDR3 in amino acids: CASSFTGTPYEQYF. In DNA form, the CDR3 reads TGTGCCAGCAGCTTCACCGGGACACCGTACGAGCAGTACTTC.

This clonotype was seen many times. The chain joins TRBV5-1 to TRBJ2-5; D perhaps matches TRBD2 (5 bases). Trimming took 0 bases from V and 0 from J, leaving 12 bases between them. The V gene's germline CDR1 is SGHRS and CDR2 YFSETQ. The CDR3 consists of 16 residues. This chain's CDR3 is CASSLEVSGNQETQYF. The CDR3 region has the DNA TGCGCCAGCAGCTTGGAAGTCAGCGGAAACCAAGAGACCCAGTACTTC.

This clonotype showed up many times. J is TRBJ2-3 and V is TRBV5-1, with 11 bases lining up with TRBD1. Germline assignment: CDR1 SGHRS and CDR2 YFSETQ. The CDR3 has 15 residues. The J segment lost 6 bases and the V segment lost 3 bases, leaving 6 bases of the junction unmatched. The CDR3 bases are TGCGCCAGCAGCTCCGGACAGGGGGCGGGGGATACGCAGTATTTT. Translating it yields CASSSGQGAGDTQYF.

The J gene is TRBJ1-4, the V gene TRBV5-5; a possible D gene is TRBD1 (5 bases). CDR3 length equals 13 residues. Trimming took 4 bases from V and 3 from J, leaving 7 bases between them. Germline V gene data show CDR1 as SGHKS and CDR2 as YYEKEE (reference sequence). As DNA, the CDR3 is TGTGCCAGCAGCAGGGGTGCTAATGAAAAACTGTTTTTT. Its translation: CASSRGANEKLFF.

In this sample, this clonotype turned up many times. V gene TRBV29-1 combines with J gene TRBJ2-3; D perhaps matches TRBD2 (7 bases). V dropped 6 bases and J dropped 5 bases, with 18 bases sitting between them. Germline V lookup: CDR1 SQVTM, CDR2 ANQGSEA. The CDR3 has 14 amino acids. This CDR3 is CSVLGGQSGDTQYF. The CDR3 DNA reads TGCAGCGTGCTCGGGGGGCAGTCCGGAGATACGCAGTATTTT.

This clonotype was seen more than once but under ten times. The rearrangement links TRBV19 to TRBJ2-2; D unclear. The CDR3 spans 12 residues. Trimming stripped 4 bases from V and 2 bases from J, with 2 bases between. Per the germline V gene, CDR1 is LNHDA and CDR2 is SQIVND (reference sequence). The CDR3 spells CASSTNTGELFF. The CDR3 region has the DNA TGTGCCAGTAGTACAAACACCGGGGAGCTGTTTTTT.

This clonotype was seen at least ten times. The chain uses TRBV3-1 and TRBJ1-1; TRBD1 is a possible D gene (5 bases). Germline CDR1 reads LGHDT; CDR2 reads YNNKEL (reference sequence). CDR3 length: 13 residues. V was shortened by 2 bases and J by 7 bases, with 11 bases between the two germline ends. The DNA for the CDR3 is TGTGCCAGCAGCCAACCAGGGTGGGATGAAGCTTTCTTT. Translated: CASSQPGWDEAFF.

The genes are TRBV20-1 and TRBJ2-7; 8 positions match TRBD1. Trimming at V came to 7 bases and at J to 3 bases, leaving 5 bases not matched to a gene. Germline-derived CDR1 and CDR2 are DFQATT and SNEGSKA (reference sequence). This CDR3 has 12 amino acids. CDR3 DNA sequence: TGCAGTGGGGCAGGGGGCATCTACGAGCAGTACTTC. Its protein product is CSGAGGIYEQYF.

This clonotype was seen at least ten times. V and J are TRBV5-1 and TRBJ2-3; D not certain. This CDR3 has 14 residues. V was pared by 3 bases and J by 5 bases, with 13 bases between. In germline, CDR1 is SGHRS, CDR2 YFSETQ. The CDR3 loop is CASSSLPGRDTQYF. For the CDR3, the DNA is TGCGCCAGCAGCTCCCTTCCGGGCCGAGATACGCAGTATTTT.

This clonotype was seen repeatedly, ten times or more. V gene TRBV5-6 combines with J gene TRBJ1-2; tentative D call: TRBD1 (5 bases). This CDR3 is 13 amino acids long. Looked up from germline, CDR1 is SGHDT and CDR2 is YYEEEE. V shed 4 bases and J shed 10 bases, with 17 bases lying between them. CDR3 region: CASSPGLLADYTF. DNA of the CDR3: TGTGCCAGCAGCCCGGGACTACTCGCAGACTACACCTTC. Variable domain in full (rest from reference TRBV5-6 and TRBJ1-2): DAGVTQSPTHLIKTRGQQVTLRCSPKSGHDTVSWYQQALGQGPQFIFQYYEEEERQRGNFPDRFSGHQFPNYSSELNVNALLLGDSALYLCASSPGLLADYTFGSGTRLTVV.

This clonotype was seen ten or more times. V usage is TRBV11-2 and J usage is TRBJ2-1; possible D gene TRBD1, 5 bases. Germline CDR1 reads SGHAT; CDR2 reads FQNNGV. The CDR3 has 15 amino acids. V dropped 7 bases and J dropped 10 bases, with 23 bases sitting between them. CDR3 amino acids: CASTSGITVVSEQFF. CDR3 bases: TGTGCCAGCACCTCAGGGATCACAGTAGTGTCGGAGCAGTTCTTC.

In its sample, this clonotype was seen many times. The chain uses TRBV2 and TRBJ2-5; a possible D gene is TRBD1 (6 bases). Germline-derived CDR1 and CDR2 are SNHLY and FYNNEI. This CDR3 is 14 amino acids long. V dropped 7 bases and J dropped 4 bases, with 16 bases sitting between them. The CDR3 spells CASTQQGSGETQYF. The DNA of the CDR3 is TGTGCCAGCACCCAACAGGGAAGTGGAGAGACCCAGTACTTC.

This clonotype came up many times. The chain couples TRBV15 to TRBJ2-2; D perhaps matches TRBD2 (5 bases). V lost 1 base, J lost 7 bases, and 13 bases lay in between. The CDR3 is made up of 15 amino acids. The germline V gene has CDR1 LNHNV and CDR2 YYDKDF (reference sequence). CDR3 nucleotides: TGTGCCACCAGCAGAGCCGGGCCGGGGAGCGGGGAGCTGTTTTTT. It translates to CATSRAGPGSGELFF.

Only a few counts were recorded for this clonotype. The chain couples TRBV5-4 to TRBJ1-2, with 7 bases fitting TRBD1. This CDR3 has 15 residues. Trimming cost V 4 bases and J 4 bases; bases outside gene matches: 10. Per germline, CDR1 SGHNT and CDR2 YYREEE (reference sequence). As DNA, the CDR3 is TGTGCCAGCAGCCAACAGGGACAGAGAAGCTATGGCTACACCTTC. Translating gives CASSQQGQRSYGYTF.

This clonotype was found many times. The chain carries TRBV5-1 and TRBJ2-7; 14 bases are a match to TRBD2. The V segment lost 4 bases and the J segment 2 bases; nucleotides outside the gene matches: 8. The CDR3 extends over 17 amino acids. The V gene's germline CDR1 is SGHRS and CDR2 YFSETQ. This CDR3 is CASSDRTSGRQPYEQYF. The CDR3 bases are TGCGCCAGCAGCGACCGGACTAGCGGGAGGCAACCCTACGAGCAGTACTTC.

Ten or more counts support this clonotype. The genes are TRBV10-3 and TRBJ2-1; perhaps TRBD2 as D (5 bases). V was pared by 6 bases and J by 1 base, with 10 bases between. Germline assignment: CDR1 ENHRY and CDR2 SYGVKD. CDR3 length: 14 residues. CDR3 bases: TGTGCCATCAGGGAGGACTTGTCCTACAATGAGCAGTTCTTC. Encoded protein: CAIREDLSYNEQFF.

There are many counts of this clonotype. The CDR3 nucleotides read TGTGCCAGCAGCTTAGAGGTCCTCAGGACCGGGGAGCTGTTTTTT. Residues: CASSLEVLRTGELFF. V is TRBV11-1 and J is TRBJ2-2; D unresolved. Germline V gives CDR1 SGHAT, CDR2 FQDESV (reference sequence). V lost 1 base and J 5 bases, leaving 11 bases between the germline ends. The CDR3 sequence is 15 residues long.

Ten or more counts support this clonotype. The junction departs from the called germline gene at one end, perhaps through a read error. This rearrangement joins TRBV7-2 to TRBJ1-6; D remains unclear. The CDR3 extends over 11 amino acids. Per germline, CDR1 SGHTA and CDR2 FQGNSA. The CDR3 is CASSQYSPLHF. The CDR3 DNA sequence: TGTGCCAGCAGTCAATATTCGCCCCTCCACTTT.

This clonotype came up many times. The chain links TRBV20-1 to TRBJ2-2; tentative D call: TRBD2 (5 bases). Trimming pared 1 base from V and 0 bases from J, leaving 9 bases between. The V gene's germline CDR1 is DFQATT and CDR2 SNEGSKA (reference sequence). The CDR3 is 15 residues long. The CDR3 DNA is TGCAGTGCTAGAGCTAGCACATCGAACACCGGGGAGCTGTTTTTT. Residues: CSARASTSNTGELFF.

This clonotype was seen at least ten times. This chain joins TRBV20-1 and TRBJ2-7; D is undetermined. The CDR3 runs to 13 residues. The V gene's germline CDR1 is DFQATT and CDR2 SNEGSKA (reference sequence). V shed 0 bases and J shed 6 bases, with 12 bases lying between them. The CDR3 region has the DNA TGCAGTGCTAGAGACCTACAAGGCTCCGAGCAGTACTTC. Protein product: CSARDLQGSEQYF.

This clonotype appeared many times. The chain has TRBV20-1 and TRBJ2-3; no reliable D call. V lost 4 bases and J lost 6, with 14 bases in between. CDR3 length: 13 residues. Germline-derived CDR1 and CDR2 are DFQATT and SNEGSKA (reference sequence). CDR3 loop: CSANPPSPDTQYF. The CDR3, as DNA: TGCAGTGCTAACCCCCCATCCCCGGATACGCAGTATTTT.

This clonotype was picked up many times. The chain combines TRBV6-5 with TRBJ1-1; the match to TRBD1 covers 9 bases. CDR1 and CDR2 from the germline V gene are MNHEY and SVGAGI. This CDR3 spans 17 amino acids. V gave up 6 bases and J gave up 1 base; unmatched junction bases: 12. CDR3 amino acids: CASSSPTLQGANTEAFF. The CDR3 DNA follows: TGTGCCAGCAGCTCCCCTACCCTACAGGGGGCGAACACTGAAGCTTTCTTT.

In this sample, this clonotype turned up many times. This chain joins TRBV6-1 and TRBJ2-7; D remains ambiguous. V lost 0 bases, J lost 6 bases, and 12 bases lay in between. This CDR3 region has 14 residues. Germline V gene sequence: CDR1 MNHNS, CDR2 SASEGT. This CDR3 is CASSEALPPLEQYF. The CDR3 DNA is TGTGCCAGCAGTGAAGCGCTTCCCCCCCTCGAGCAGTACTTC.

In its sample, this clonotype was seen a few times. The chain recombines TRBV27 with TRBJ2-7; TRBD1 aligns across 7 bases. Germline V gives CDR1 MNHEY, CDR2 SMNVEV (reference sequence). V dropped 3 bases and J dropped 4; count of bases not matched to a gene: 12. The CDR3 length is 16 residues. The CDR3 nucleotides read TGTGCCAGCAGTTTCACCGACAGGGCCCCTTGGTACGAGCAGTACTTC. Amino acids: CASSFTDRAPWYEQYF.

In its sample, this clonotype was seen a few times. This chain connects TRBV6-5 to TRBJ2-1; D ambiguous. CDR3 length: 12 amino acids. V was trimmed by 8 bases and J by 1 base, leaving 6 bases between them. Germline loops: CDR1 MNHEY, CDR2 SVGAGI. CDR3: CASAQSYNEQFF. As DNA, the CDR3 is TGTGCCAGCGCCCAATCCTACAATGAGCAGTTCTTC.

This clonotype was picked up many times. The V gene is TRBV12-3 or TRBV12-4, the J gene TRBJ1-2; 7 bases are shared with TRBD1. After removal of 7 bases from V and 6 bases from J, the junction contained 11 bases not matched to a gene. The CDR3 is 14 amino acids. The CDR3, as DNA: TGTGCCAGCATGCCTGGGACAGCCCGTCATGGCTACACCTTC. It yields the protein CASMPGTARHGYTF.